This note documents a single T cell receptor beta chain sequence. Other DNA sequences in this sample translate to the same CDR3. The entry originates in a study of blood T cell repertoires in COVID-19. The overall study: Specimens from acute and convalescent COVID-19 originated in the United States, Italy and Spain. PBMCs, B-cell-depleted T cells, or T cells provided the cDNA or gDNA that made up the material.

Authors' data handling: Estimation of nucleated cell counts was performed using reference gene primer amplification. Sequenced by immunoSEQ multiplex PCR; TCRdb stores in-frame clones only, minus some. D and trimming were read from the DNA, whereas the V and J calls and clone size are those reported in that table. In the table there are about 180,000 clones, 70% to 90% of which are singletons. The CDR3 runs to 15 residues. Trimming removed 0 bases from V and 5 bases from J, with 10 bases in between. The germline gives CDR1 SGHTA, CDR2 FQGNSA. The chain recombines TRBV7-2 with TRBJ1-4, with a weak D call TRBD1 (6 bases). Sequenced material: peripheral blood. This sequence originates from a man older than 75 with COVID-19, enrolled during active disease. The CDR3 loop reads CASSLAGRGNEKLFF. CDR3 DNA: TGTGCCAGCAGCTTAGCGGGCAGGGGAAATGAAAAACTGTTTTTT. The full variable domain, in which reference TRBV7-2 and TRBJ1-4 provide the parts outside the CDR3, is GAGVSQSPSNKVTEKGKDVELRCDPISGHTALYWYRQSLGQGLEFLIYFQGNSAPDKSGLPSDRFSAERTGGSVSTLTIQRTQQEDSAVYLCASSLAGRGNEKLFFGSGTQLSVL.